The text below deals with one T cell receptor (beta chain). Its antigen is as yet unknown. These data originate in a study of T cell clusters in autoimmune cytopenias. Study observations and caveats: TRB repertoire shifts in secondary cytopenia and chronic lymphocytic leukemia mostly reflected lymphoma, not autoimmunity. Primary autoimmune cytopenia patients appeared to lack physiological T cell clusters present in healthy donors.

TRB was amplified from around 0.25 ug of peripheral blood genomic DNA per sample. One tube held mixed TRB-A and TRB-B primer pools for touch-down PCR. With the multiplex PCR reads reprocessed, TCRdb shows one record per CDR3 protein and no DNA. This sample's table has roughly 3,900 distinct CDR3 sequences. Source material: peripheral blood. This TCR was recovered from a human donor with an autoimmune cytopenia or autoimmune hepatitis (not recorded which).

CDR3 sequence: CASSLDRAGELFF. This chain links TRBV7-2 with TRBJ2-2; TCRdb picks TRBD1, but there is no DNA to check that call. Germline loops: CDR1 SGHTA, CDR2 FQGNSA. This CDR3 is 13 amino acids long. Drawing the rest from reference TRBV7-2 and TRBJ2-2, the complete variable domain is GAGVSQSPSNKVTEKGKDVELRCDPISGHTALYWYRQSLGQGLEFLIYFQGNSAPDKSGLPSDRFSAERTGGSVSTLTIQRTQQEDSAVYLCASSLDRAGELFFGEGSRLTVL.